The present T cell receptor beta chain was sequenced within a study of blood T cell repertoires in COVID-19. Clones were sequenced by immunoSEQ multiplex PCR, and TCRdb holds only the in-frame ones, with some missing. This sample has 99,000 or so clones; around 85% occur once, and the top ten carry more than 3%. This clone showed up just once. The receptor was isolated from a woman over 75 with active or convalescent COVID-19. Sequenced sample: peripheral blood.

CDR3: CASSLDGSYNSPLHF. DNA for the CDR3: TGTGCCAGCAGCTTAGACGGGTCCTATAATTCACCCCTCCACTTT. The chain combines TRBV7-3 with TRBJ1-6; D gene ambiguous. The CDR3 has 15 residues. Germline-derived CDR1 and CDR2 are SGHTA and FQGTGA. The V and J ends lost 2 bases and 1 base respectively, with 6 bases between them.